The 15 T cell receptor beta chains below all came from one sample that was sequenced in a study of T cell responses to AZD1222 COVID-19 vaccine. Data came from immunoSEQ multiplex PCR; TCRdb stores just in-frame clones and leaves some out. The sample carries roughly 91,000 clones, around 90% recorded once. The specimen comprised peripheral blood, sampled on day 0 of AZD1222 vaccination. The source is an adult in good health.

V is TRBV6-5 and J is TRBJ2-5; D may be TRBD1 or TRBD2 (5 bases each). The V gene lost 2 bases and the J gene lost 4 bases, with 17 bases spanning the gap. CDR1 and CDR2 from the germline V gene are MNHEY and SVGAGI. The CDR3 has 16 residues. The CDR3 sequence is CASSYEGTSGGETQYF. CDR3 DNA sequence: TGTGCCAGCAGTTACGAAGGGACCTCAGGAGGAGAGACCCAGTACTTC.

This sequence joins TRBV7-9 and TRBJ2-7; 10 nucleotides line up with TRBD2. J lost 0 bases, V lost 3 bases, and 5 bases had no gene match. CDR1 and CDR2 (germline): SEHNR, FQNEAQ (reference sequence). The CDR3 contains 16 residues. CDR3 sequence reads: CASSFWTSGSSYEQYF. CDR3 DNA: TGTGCCAGCAGCTTCTGGACTAGCGGAAGCTCCTACGAGCAGTACTTC.

The DNA for the CDR3 is TGTGCCAGCAGCCCCCTCGGGCCTCCAGGAAAACTGTTTTTT. Protein product: CASSPLGPPGKLFF. This chain links TRBV14 with TRBJ1-4, with D hard to call. Germline V gene data show CDR1 as SGHDN and CDR2 as FVKESK. Deletions cut 4 bases from V and 10 bases from J, with 16 bases between. The length of the CDR3 is 14 residues.

The chain carries TRBV7-9 and TRBJ1-4, with D tentatively TRBD1 (5 bases). The CDR3 covers 13 residues. Germline CDR1 is SEHNR and CDR2 is FQNEAQ (reference sequence). V was clipped by 4 bases and J by 5 bases, with 8 bases between them. CDR3 sequence reads: CASSSGGNEKLFF. CDR3 in DNA: TGTGCCAGCAGCTCTGGGGGGAATGAAAAACTGTTTTTT. Together with reference TRBV7-9 and TRBJ1-4, the CDR3 gives the full variable domain: DTGVSQNPRHKITKRGQNVTFRCDPISEHNRLYWYRQTLGQGPEFLTYFQNEAQLEKSRLLSDRFSAERPKGSFSTLEIQRTEQGDSAMYLCASSSGGNEKLFFGSGTQLSVL.

This chain links TRBV18 with TRBJ1-3; the D is unclear. The V gene's germline CDR1 is KGHSH and CDR2 LQKENI. V was cut by 0 bases and J by 2 bases, with 8 bases left in between. There are 15 residues in the CDR3. In DNA form, the CDR3 reads TGTGCCAGCTCACCACCGGAGACGGCTGGAAACACCATATATTTT. As protein: CASSPPETAGNTIYF.

This rearrangement joins TRBV11-2 to TRBJ1-2; D may be TRBD1 (6 bases). The CDR3 spans 15 residues. Trimming left V 2 bases short and J 3 bases short, with 13 bases between. Germline V gives CDR1 SGHAT, CDR2 FQNNGV. CDR3 amino acids: CASSLRRAGDYGYTF. CDR3 coding DNA: TGTGCCAGCAGCTTACGACGTGCAGGGGACTATGGCTACACCTTC.

This clone occurred once. The CDR3 DNA is TGCGCCAGCAGCTTGGTCCAGGGGGGCCGTGGAACTGAAGCTTTCTTT. Encoded protein: CASSLVQGGRGTEAFF. The chain employs TRBV5-1 and TRBJ1-1; 7 bases map to TRBD1. Trimming cost V 0 bases and J 5 bases; bases outside gene matches: 10. This CDR3 contains 16 residues. In germline, CDR1 is SGHRS, CDR2 YFSETQ.

This chain connects TRBV5-5 to TRBJ1-6; TRBD1 matches at 9 bases. V lost 9 bases and J lost 7; bases outside the gene matches: 2. Germline-derived CDR1 and CDR2 are SGHKS and YYEKEE (reference sequence). This CDR3 is 12 amino acids long. The CDR3 DNA sequence: TGTGCCACCGGGACAGGGAATTCACCCCTCCACTTT. It is translated as CATGTGNSPLHF.

The V call is TRBV11-2, the J call TRBJ1-1; D ambiguous. The CDR3 runs to 16 residues. V lost 1 base to trimming and J lost 1 base, with 13 bases between them. Germline CDR1 and CDR2: SGHAT and FQNNGV. This CDR3 reads CASSLVLGEKNTEAFF. For the CDR3, the DNA is TGTGCCAGCAGCTTAGTGCTGGGAGAGAAGAACACTGAAGCTTTCTTT.

This sequence joins TRBV3-1 (or the pseudogene TRBV3-2) and TRBJ2-6; D might be TRBD1 or TRBD2, each matching 5 bases. Germline V lookup: CDR1 LGHDT, CDR2 YNNKEL (reference sequence). This CDR3 has 16 amino acids. Between the trimmed V and J ends, which lost 0 bases and 4 bases, there was a span of 10 bases. The CDR3 sequence is CASSQEGDGGANVLTF. DNA for the CDR3: TGTGCCAGCAGCCAAGAAGGGGACGGCGGGGCCAACGTCCTGACTTTC.

The V gene is TRBV24-1, the J gene TRBJ2-1; D call uncertain. Germline CDR1 and CDR2: KGHDR and SFDVKD. This CDR3 has 14 amino acids. V lost 5 bases to trimming and J lost 5 bases, with 12 bases between them. CDR3 in amino acids: CATSAYGANNEQFF. The CDR3, as DNA: TGTGCCACCAGTGCGTACGGAGCCAACAATGAGCAGTTCTTC.

J is TRBJ1-3 and V is TRBV18, with TRBD1 as a possible D gene (5 bases). This CDR3 contains 17 residues. V was shortened by 2 bases and J by 2 bases, with 16 bases between the two germline ends. Looked up from germline, CDR1 is KGHSH and CDR2 is LQKENI. The CDR3 here is CASSPIESKGAGNTIYF. CDR3 bases: TGTGCCAGCTCACCAATTGAATCAAAAGGGGCTGGAAACACCATATATTTT.

This chain connects TRBV5-6 to TRBJ1-6; D is uncertain. Trimming shortened V by 4 bases and J by 7 bases, and 15 bases separated the two germline ends. CDR1 and CDR2 from the germline V gene are SGHDT and YYEEEE. This CDR3 spans 15 amino acids. The CDR3 DNA is TGTGCCAGCAGCCCAGCCGGAGGAGGGAATTCACCCCTCCACTTT. Its translation: CASSPAGGGNSPLHF.

The chain combines TRBV13 with TRBJ2-1, with 10 nucleotides matching TRBD2. The CDR3 extends over 16 amino acids. Germline V lookup: CDR1 PRHDT, CDR2 FYEKMQ (reference sequence). The junction had 5 bases not matched to a gene; V was cut back by 4 bases and J by 2 bases. The CDR3 here is CASSSPGLATYNEQFF. In DNA form, the CDR3 reads TGTGCCAGCAGCTCCCCGGGACTAGCGACCTACAATGAGCAGTTCTTC.

J is TRBJ1-5 and V is TRBV6-2 or TRBV6-3; no definite D call. This CDR3 is 14 amino acids long. Germline V lookup: CDR1 MNHEY, CDR2 SVGEGT. The V and J ends lost 0 bases and 0 bases respectively, with 3 bases between them. The CDR3 DNA reads as TGTGCCAGCAGTTACTCGAGTAGCAATCAGCCCCAGCATTTT. Its translation is CASSYSSSNQPQHF.